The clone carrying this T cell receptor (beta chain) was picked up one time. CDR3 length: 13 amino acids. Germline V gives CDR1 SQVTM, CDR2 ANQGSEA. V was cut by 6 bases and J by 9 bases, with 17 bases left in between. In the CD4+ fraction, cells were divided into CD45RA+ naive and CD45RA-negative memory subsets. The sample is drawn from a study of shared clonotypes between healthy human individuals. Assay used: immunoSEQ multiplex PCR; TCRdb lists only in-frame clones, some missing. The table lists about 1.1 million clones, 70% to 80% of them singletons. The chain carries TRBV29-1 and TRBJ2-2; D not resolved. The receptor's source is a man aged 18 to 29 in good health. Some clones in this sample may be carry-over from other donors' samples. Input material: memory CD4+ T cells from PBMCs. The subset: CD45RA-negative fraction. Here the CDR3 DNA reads TGCAGCGTGGCGGAAGCACCCAGTCGGGAGCTGTTTTTT. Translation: CSVAEAPSRELFF.